The 19 T cell receptor beta chains reported below all come from one sample, sequenced in a study of T cell responses to AZD1222 COVID-19 vaccine (dated by TCRdb to 2020 to 2022). The meaning of the sample's time point label: baseline before first vaccination. Preparation of the library involved the immunoSEQ multiplex PCR assay. This is the immuneACCESS table as TCRdb keeps it, with only in-frame sequences that have V and J called. A part of the clones is gone; compared with another copy, unresolved V genes explain less than half, and the rest is unexplained. The sample table lists around 140,000 clones, around 90% of them with a count of one. The ten largest clones add up to roughly 6% of the sample. The sequencing here drew on peripheral blood, taken on day 0 of AZD1222 vaccination. The source is an adult in good health.

This chain uses TRBV5-4 with TRBJ2-1; D is ambiguous. The CDR3 has 12 residues. The V gene lost 2 bases and the J gene lost 5 bases, with 5 bases spanning the gap. CDR1 and CDR2 from the germline V gene are SGHNT and YYREEE (reference sequence). The CDR3 loop reads CASSFQDNEQFF. CDR3 sequence (DNA): TGTGCCAGCAGCTTCCAGGACAATGAGCAGTTCTTC.

The chain has TRBV3-1 (or the pseudogene TRBV3-2) and TRBJ2-5, with unresolved D. This CDR3 is built from 14 residues. V dropped 0 bases and J dropped 5 bases, with 10 bases sitting between them. Germline CDR1 is LGHDT and CDR2 is YNNKEL (reference sequence). CDR3 DNA: TGTGCCAGCAGCCAAGATCAACCCCGGGAGACCCAGTACTTC. Amino acids: CASSQDQPRETQYF.

This chain joins TRBV20-1 and TRBJ1-1; D is ambiguous. The CDR3 is 13 residues long. The V end was cut by 3 bases, the J end by 0 bases, with 8 bases between. The germline gives CDR1 DFQATT, CDR2 SNEGSKA (reference sequence). CDR3 sequence reads: CSASKALNTEAFF. The CDR3 DNA is TGCAGTGCTAGTAAGGCCTTGAACACTGAAGCTTTCTTT.

This chain connects TRBV20-1 to TRBJ1-2; D is ambiguous. The CDR3 has 11 amino acids. CDR1 is DFQATT, CDR2 SNEGSKA, per germline (reference sequence). DNA of the CDR3: TGCAGCACATTATCCTCAGCCAGCTACACCTTC. This codes for CSTLSSASYTF.

V and J are TRBV2 and TRBJ1-1; tentative D call: TRBD1 (5 bases). In germline, CDR1 is SNHLY, CDR2 FYNNEI. V was cut by 7 bases and J by 4 bases, with 19 bases left in between. There are 15 residues in the CDR3. This chain's CDR3 is CASIVNTGGGTEAFF. The DNA of the CDR3 is TGTGCCAGCATCGTTAACACCGGGGGGGGCACTGAAGCTTTCTTT.

This clone was observed a single time. The chain links TRBV30 to TRBJ2-3; D uncertain. Trimming took 1 base from V and 11 from J, leaving 10 bases between them. Germline CDR1 and CDR2: GTSNPN and SVGIG (reference sequence). The CDR3 totals 11 residues. The CDR3 region has the DNA TGTGCCTGGAGTGAAGGTCTACTGCAGTATTTT. It yields the protein CAWSEGLLQYF.

V usage is TRBV29-1 and J usage is TRBJ2-3, with D possibly called TRBD1 or TRBD2 (6 bases each). The V end lost 1 base, the J end lost 6 bases, and 11 bases lay between the germline ends. The CDR3 is 13 residues long. The V gene's germline CDR1 is SQVTM and CDR2 ANQGSEA. CDR3 region: CSVEAGAGDTQYF. The DNA of the CDR3 is TGCAGCGTTGAAGCGGGGGCGGGGGATACGCAGTATTTT.

This clone was recorded a few times. The J gene is TRBJ1-4, the V gene TRBV18; the match to TRBD1 covers 8 bases. The V segment lost 3 bases and the J segment 8 bases; nucleotides outside the gene matches: 5. Looked up from germline, CDR1 is KGHSH and CDR2 is LQKENI. This CDR3 spans 14 amino acids. DNA for the CDR3: TGTGCCAGCTCACCCTTTGGGACAGGAGAAAAACTGTTTTTT. Translation gives CASSPFGTGEKLFF.

V usage is TRBV18 and J usage is TRBJ2-2; TRBD1 might be the D (6 bases). Trimming cost V 3 bases and J 4 bases, with 15 bases left between them. This CDR3 comprises 16 residues. Germline V CDR1 and CDR2: KGHSH, LQKENI. CDR3 region: CASSPGAGPSTGELFF. CDR3 coding DNA: TGTGCCAGCTCACCGGGGGCAGGGCCCTCCACCGGGGAGCTGTTTTTT. The full variable domain, in which reference TRBV18 and TRBJ2-2 provide the parts outside the CDR3, is NAGVMQNPRHLVRRRGQEARLRCSPMKGHSHVYWYRQLPEEGLKFMVYLQKENIIDESGMPKERFSAEFPKEGPSILRIQQVVRGDSAAYFCASSPGAGPSTGELFFGEGSRLTVL.

This chain links TRBV27 with TRBJ1-1; the D is unclear. The CDR3 totals 13 residues. The V and J ends lost 3 bases and 1 base respectively, with 6 bases between them. CDR1 and CDR2 from the germline V gene are MNHEY and SMNVEV (reference sequence). CDR3 nucleotides: TGTGCCAGCAGTTTGAAAGGGAACACTGAAGCTTTCTTT. Its translation is CASSLKGNTEAFF.

The chain joins TRBV5-6 to TRBJ1-1, with unresolved D. Trimming took off 6 bases at V and 6 bases at J, with 21 bases between the two ends. This CDR3 spans 15 amino acids. In germline, CDR1 is SGHDT, CDR2 YYEEEE. In DNA form, the CDR3 reads TGTGCCAGCACCTCAGTACCGGCGGGAGTCTCTGAAGCTTTCTTT. Its protein product is CASTSVPAGVSEAFF.

The chain uses TRBV15 and TRBJ1-4; no clear D gene. Deletions cut 1 base from V and 4 bases from J, with 10 bases between. Germline V gives CDR1 LNHNV, CDR2 YYDKDF (reference sequence). CDR3 length: 15 residues. The CDR3 DNA follows: TGTGCCACCAGCAGAGGGAGAGGGCTTAATGAAAAACTGTTTTTT. It codes for CATSRGRGLNEKLFF.

The chain combines TRBV19 with TRBJ1-2, with 7 bases aligning to TRBD1. CDR1 and CDR2 from the germline V gene are LNHDA and SQIVND (reference sequence). The CDR3 runs 14 residues. Germline trimming cut 4 bases from V and 5 bases from J; bases unmatched to any gene: 7. CDR3 sequence reads: CASSKAGGRYGYTF. DNA of the CDR3: TGTGCCAGTAGTAAGGCAGGGGGTAGGTATGGCTACACCTTC.

This clone came up a few times. This chain connects TRBV19 to TRBJ2-1; D is unclear. The V end was cut by 6 bases, the J end by 8 bases, with 20 bases between. The CDR3 totals 15 residues. Germline loops: CDR1 LNHDA, CDR2 SQIVND (reference sequence). Here the CDR3 reads CASSGNTNLQDEQFF. The CDR3 DNA reads as TGTGCCAGTAGCGGAAACACCAATCTCCAGGATGAGCAGTTCTTC.

The gene calls are TRBV7-9 and TRBJ1-2; the D gene is possibly TRBD1 (5 bases). The CDR3 is 14 residues long. CDR1 and CDR2 from the germline V gene are SEHNR and FQNEAQ (reference sequence). V was shortened by 5 bases and J by 1 base, with 11 bases between the two germline ends. The CDR3 loop reads CASSPGPNNYGYTF. CDR3 DNA sequence: TGTGCCAGCAGCCCGGGACCCAATAACTATGGCTACACCTTC.

Details on this clone: Other DNA sequences within the sample encode an identical CDR3. The V and J genes are TRBV3-1 (or the pseudogene TRBV3-2) and TRBJ1-2, with D unresolved. Germline lookup yields CDR1 LGHDT and CDR2 YNNKEL (reference sequence). The CDR3 is 13 residues long. V was cut by 4 bases and J by 4 bases, with 10 bases left in between. The CDR3, as DNA: TGTGCCAGCAGCCCTAGATCTTTCTATGGCTACACCTTC. Residues: CASSPRSFYGYTF.

The rearrangement joins TRBV5-8 to TRBJ1-6; D not certain. Germline values: CDR1 SGHTS, CDR2 YDEGEE. CDR3 length equals 13 residues. Trimming left V 4 bases short and J 7 bases short, with 9 bases between. CDR3: CASSRPGNSPLHF. For the CDR3, the DNA is TGTGCCAGCAGCCGCCCGGGGAATTCACCCCTCCACTTT.

This clone was seen a single time. This chain links TRBV3-1 (or the pseudogene TRBV3-2) with TRBJ2-1; 14 nucleotides agree with TRBD2. This CDR3 spans 15 amino acids. The V and J ends lost 4 bases and 11 bases, in that order; junction bases with no gene match: 7. From germline, CDR1 is LGHDT and CDR2 YNNKEL (reference sequence). The CDR3: CASSPAGTSGGQQFF. Written as DNA, the CDR3 is TGTGCCAGCAGCCCAGCCGGGACTAGCGGGGGTCAGCAGTTCTTC.

The gene calls are TRBV11-2 and TRBJ2-7, with D unclear. Between the trimmed V and J ends, which lost 2 bases and 1 base, there was a span of 15 bases. This CDR3 is built from 16 residues. Per the germline V gene, CDR1 is SGHAT and CDR2 is FQNNGV. CDR3 DNA sequence: TGTGCCAGCAGCTTAACCATTTGGGGTCCTTCCTACGAGCAGTACTTC. Translation gives CASSLTIWGPSYEQYF.